A selection of T cell receptor beta chains follows, all from one sample in a study of T cell repertoires in cytomegalovirus infection. TCRdb itself ran the reads through MiXCR, one entry per CDR3 protein. In the table there are about 360,000 distinct CDR3 sequences, 15% to 20% of which are singletons. Sequencing used PBMCs. Receptors originate from a human donor in good health (CMV status not recorded). Some clones in this sample may be carry-over from other donors' samples. CDR3s include the opening cysteine and the closing phenylalanine or tryptophan. A D gene is named only where the DNA matches it firmly. Where a row states a size, it is once, few, many or the class of an expanded clone; other rows omit it.

V gene	clone size	D gene	J gene	CDR3 protein	CDR3 DNA
TRBV7-8	NA	TRBD2	TRBJ2-5	CASSLGSGRAGTTQYF	TGTGCCAGCAGCTTAGGTAGCGGGAGGGCCGGTACGACCCAGTACTTC
TRBV10-3	NA	NA	TRBJ2-7	CAISGDVQEQYF	TGTGCCATCAGTGGGGACGTGCAGGAGCAGTACTTC
TRBV5-4	few	TRBD1	TRBJ1-4	CASSLTGTGEEKLFF	TGTGCCAGCAGCTTAACCGGGACAGGGGAGGAAAAACTGTTTTTT
TRBV7-9	many	NA	TRBJ1-1	CATSRGTGFDTEAFF	TGTGCCACCAGCCGAGGAACAGGGTTCGACACTGAAGCTTTCTTT
TRBV5-4	NA	TRBD1	TRBJ1-2	CASSTDRAYGYTF	TGTGCCAGCAGCACCGACAGGGCTTATGGCTACACCTTC
TRBV12-3/TRBV12-4	NA	NA	TRBJ1-1	CASSTGHDEAFF	TGTGCCAGCAGTACCGGACATGATGAAGCTTTCTTT
TRBV6-5	NA	TRBD2	TRBJ2-7	CASRLLADAYEQYF	TGTGCCAGCAGACTGCTAGCGGATGCCTACGAGCAGTACTTC
TRBV6-2/TRBV6-3	many	NA	TRBJ1-1	CASSYSPGDPMNTEAFF	TGTGCCAGCAGTTATTCTCCTGGGGACCCGATGAACACTGAAGCTTTCTTT
TRBV12-3/TRBV12-4	NA	NA	TRBJ1-1	CASSLGEDGQAFF	TGTGCCAGCAGTTTGGGGGAGGACGGACAAGCTTTCTTT
TRBV7-9	many	TRBD1	TRBJ2-5	CASSMGQTLQETQYF	TGTGCCAGCAGCATGGGACAGACACTTCAAGAGACCCAGTACTTC
TRBV7-9	many	TRBD1	TRBJ1-2	CASSRIGQGIANYGYTF	TGTGCCAGCAGCAGAATCGGACAGGGTATAGCTAACTATGGCTACACCTTC
TRBV7-2	many	NA	TRBJ1-1	CASSLYGISTEAFF	TGTGCCAGCAGCTTATATGGGATCTCGACTGAAGCTTTCTTT
TRBV7-2	many	NA	TRBJ2-3	CASSLVVGRTDTQYF	TGTGCCAGCAGCTTAGTGGTTGGCCGCACAGATACGCAGTATTTT
TRBV7-2	many	NA	TRBJ1-3	CASSFKSGNTIYF	TGTGCCAGCAGCTTTAAGTCCGGAAACACCATATATTTT
TRBV20-1	few	TRBD2	TRBJ2-5	CSARDPASGSPQETQYF	TGCAGTGCTAGAGATCCGGCTAGCGGGAGCCCACAAGAGACCCAGTACTTC
TRBV7-2	NA	NA	TRBJ1-2	CASSLETQWNYGYTF	TGTGCCAGCAGCTTAGAGACCCAGTGGAACTATGGCTACACCTTC
TRBV7-8	NA	NA	TRBJ2-3	CASSLDSYTDTQYF	TGTGCCAGCAGCCTAGACAGTTACACAGATACGCAGTATTTT
TRBV12-3/TRBV12-4	few	NA	TRBJ1-1	CASSFREEAFF	TGTGCCAGCAGTTTCCGGGAAGAAGCTTTCTTT
TRBV11-2	many	NA	TRBJ1-1	CASSPMAMSEAFF	TGTGCCAGCAGCCCAATGGCCATGTCTGAAGCTTTCTTT
TRBV5-1	few	NA	TRBJ2-2	CASSEVVGPNTGELFF	TGCGCCAGCAGCGAAGTCGTGGGACCCAACACCGGGGAGCTGTTTTTT
TRBV10-3	few	NA	TRBJ1-2	CAISEPGQNYGYTF	TGTGCCATCAGTGAGCCAGGGCAGAACTATGGCTACACCTTC
TRBV20-1	NA	NA	TRBJ2-7	CSVGGDYDEQYF	TGCAGTGTTGGGGGCGATTACGACGAGCAGTACTTC
TRBV20-1	NA	TRBD1	TRBJ2-3	CSARNTGVFLTDTQYF	TGCAGTGCTAGAAACACAGGGGTCTTCCTCACAGATACGCAGTATTTT
TRBV5-1	NA	NA	TRBJ1-1	CASSFGTRNTEAFF	TGCGCCAGCAGCTTCGGGACAAGGAACACTGAAGCTTTCTTT
TRBV20-1	few	TRBD2	TRBJ2-1	CSAHTRGEGYNEQFF	TGCAGTGCTCACACCCGGGGGGAGGGTTACAATGAGCAGTTCTTC
TRBV2	NA	TRBD2	TRBJ2-1	CASTRGGGAYNEQFF	TGTGCCAGCACCCGAGGCGGGGGGGCTTACAATGAGCAGTTCTTC
TRBV5-5	NA	NA	TRBJ2-1	CASSREGFNEQFF	TGTGCCAGCAGCCGAGAGGGGTTCAATGAGCAGTTCTTC
TRBV7-9	few	NA	TRBJ2-4	CASSDSYIQYF	TGTGCCAGTTCAGACAGCTACATTCAGTACTTC
TRBV7-2	many	TRBD2	TRBJ2-7	CASSLSGLDSYEQYF	TGTGCCAGCAGCCTCTCGGGACTAGACTCCTACGAGCAGTACTTC
TRBV7-8	few	NA	TRBJ2-2	CASSSTSRDTGELFF	TGTGCCAGCAGCTCTACTAGTCGGGACACCGGGGAGCTGTTTTTT
TRBV7-9	few	NA	TRBJ2-1	CASSLMGVTYNEQFF	TGTGCCAGCAGCTTGATGGGCGTAACCTACAATGAGCAGTTCTTC
TRBV11-2	NA	NA	TRBJ2-5	CASSLAADQYF	TGTGCCAGCAGCTTAGCCGCAGACCAGTACTTC
TRBV18	few	NA	TRBJ2-2	CASSPIDAGELFF	TGTGCCAGCTCACCGATTGACGCCGGGGAGCTGTTTTTT
TRBV7-6	NA	TRBD1	TRBJ2-7	CASSLGGTGLNEQYF	TGTGCCAGCAGCTTAGGGGGGACAGGTCTGAACGAGCAGTACTTC
TRBV7-2	few	NA	TRBJ2-1	CASSFTGYNEQFF	TGTGCCAGCAGCTTCACGGGGTACAATGAGCAGTTCTTC
TRBV19	NA	NA	TRBJ1-5	CASTAISNQPQHF	TGTGCCAGTACAGCGATTAGCAATCAGCCCCAGCATTTT
TRBV7-9	many	NA	TRBJ2-3	CASSSQLVLYEGTQYF	TGTGCCAGCAGCTCCCAACTAGTCCTATACGAAGGTACGCAGTATTTT
TRBV20-1	NA	TRBD1	TRBJ1-1	CSARRGTGVKNTEAFF	TGCAGTGCCCGACGTGGGACAGGGGTCAAGAACACTGAAGCTTTCTTT
TRBV29-1	NA	NA	TRBJ2-3	CSVEDTATQYF	TGCAGCGTTGAAGATACGGCTACGCAGTATTTT
TRBV4-1	NA	NA	TRBJ1-6	CASSPRVGNSPLHF	TGTGCCAGCAGCCCCAGGGTTGGTAATTCACCCCTCCACTTT
TRBV7-8	many	NA	TRBJ2-7	CASSPRTSTSYEQYF	TGTGCCAGCAGCCCGAGGACATCAACCTCCTACGAGCAGTACTTC
TRBV5-5	few	NA	TRBJ2-1	CASSLLPGEQFF	TGTGCCAGCAGCTTGCTTCCCGGTGAGCAGTTCTTC
TRBV18	NA	NA	TRBJ2-1	CASSATGMSYNEQFF	TGTGCCAGCTCCGCTACGGGGATGTCCTACAATGAGCAGTTCTTC
TRBV5-8	NA	TRBD1	TRBJ1-6	CASSQGQIYNSPLHF	TGTGCCAGCAGCCAGGGACAGATCTATAATTCACCCCTCCACTTT
TRBV10-3	few	NA	TRBJ2-3	CAISESDGSTDTQYF	TGTGCCATCAGTGAGAGCGACGGAAGCACAGATACGCAGTATTTT
TRBV28	few	TRBD2	TRBJ2-3	CASSLEAGNTQYF	TGTGCCAGCAGTTTAGAAGCGGGGAATACGCAGTATTTT
TRBV9	NA	NA	TRBJ2-6	CASSTRAGRSGANVLTF	TGTGCCAGCAGTACTAGGGCAGGACGCTCTGGGGCCAACGTCCTGACTTTC
TRBV6-1	NA	TRBD2	TRBJ2-7	CASSQGSSGGSYEQYF	TGTGCCAGCAGTCAGGGGTCTAGCGGGGGCTCCTACGAGCAGTACTTC
TRBV12-5	NA	TRBD1	TRBJ1-3	CASGLGQATGNTIYF	TGTGCTAGTGGTCTGGGACAGGCAACTGGAAACACCATATATTTT
TRBV19	NA	NA	TRBJ1-5	CASSWAGHQPQHF	TGTGCCAGTAGTTGGGCAGGCCATCAGCCCCAGCATTTT
TRBV7-2	many	NA	TRBJ2-7	CASSLGGQSYEQYF	TGTGCCAGCAGCTTAGGTGGACAGTCCTACGAGCAGTACTTC
TRBV6-5	NA	TRBD2	TRBJ2-2	CASRPSGGGTGELFF	TGTGCCAGCAGACCTAGCGGGGGGGGGACCGGGGAGCTGTTTTTT
TRBV29-1	NA	TRBD1	TRBJ1-1	CSVEAGGATEAFF	TGCAGCGTTGAAGCAGGGGGGGCCACTGAAGCTTTCTTT
TRBV4-2	many	TRBD2	TRBJ2-3	CASNQDGWGSGGAREDTQYF	TGTGCCAGCAACCAAGATGGTTGGGGTAGCGGGGGGGCCCGGGAAGATACGCAGTATTTT